The rows below give T cell receptor beta chains drawn from one sample of a study of monozygotic twins with inflammatory bowel disease. Each CDR3 protein gets one entry in TCRdb, which reprocessed the 5' RACE reads and gives no DNA. The sample includes more than 120,000 distinct CDR3 sequences. Sequenced material: blood. The receptors originated from a human donor with ulcerative colitis or Crohn's disease, or a healthy co-twin of an affected twin (not recorded which). Each CDR3 is given with its conserved first and last residue.

V	J	CDR3
TRBV20-1	TRBJ2-5	CSARDIGRPQETQYF
TRBV7-2	TRBJ2-7	CASSYIDTYEQYF
TRBV19	TRBJ2-1	CASSRGGLAFRSYNEQFF
TRBV4-1	TRBJ2-7	CASSQVAQAYEQYF
TRBV20-1	TRBJ2-1	CSASELAGTNEQFF
TRBV27	TRBJ2-1	CASRPGGPYNEQFF
TRBV9	TRBJ2-2	CASRGDRGTNTGEQFF
TRBV12-3/TRBV12-4	TRBJ2-5	CASSVGQGQETQYF
TRBV20-1	TRBJ2-3	CSAATTGGVTDTQYF
TRBV3-1	TRBJ1-2	CASSLWTGEIGYTF
TRBV5-1	TRBJ2-4	CASSQMFSDRALGGIQYF
TRBV27	TRBJ2-3	CASSLSIIPTGKYTDTQYF
TRBV12-3/TRBV12-4	TRBJ2-7	CASTVQIDSYEQYF
TRBV18	TRBJ1-1	CASSLMGAGPDTEAFF
TRBV7-9	TRBJ2-3	CASSFAVLGGRTDTQYF
TRBV3-1	TRBJ2-7	CASSQVPSRAYEQYF
TRBV4-1	TRBJ1-2	CASSQGAGVATYGYTF
TRBV12-3/TRBV12-4	TRBJ2-1	CASSPGGQGAPNEQFF
TRBV7-2	TRBJ2-1	CASSRAYEQFF
TRBV5-1	TRBJ2-1	CASSFGTGSNEQFF
TRBV7-9	TRBJ2-1	CASTHLAGGADNEQFF
TRBV7-2	TRBJ2-3	CASSNGRRRADTQYF
TRBV11-2	TRBJ2-5	CASSLQETQETQYF
TRBV7-2	TRBJ2-2	CASTLNTGELFF
TRBV7-2	TRBJ2-3	CASSLDLLPTDTQYF
TRBV6-4	TRBJ2-1	CVSSDEAGSYNEQFF
TRBV19	TRBJ1-1	CASSDREWNTEAFF
TRBV29-1	TRBJ2-5	CSVEPTRRGSKTQETQYF
TRBV12-3/TRBV12-4	TRBJ2-7	CASSLVGAEQYF
TRBV10-3	TRBJ2-7	CAISESWSSDEQYF
TRBV5-1	TRBJ2-5	CASSFNSAGQEETQYF
TRBV5-1	TRBJ2-1	CASSSGSGYNEQFF
TRBV3-1	TRBJ2-7	CASSQVQGSYEQYF
TRBV18	TRBJ1-1	CASSRTGPNTEAFF
TRBV5-1	TRBJ1-6	CASSSQGGGNSPLHF
TRBV9	TRBJ2-2	CASSVERGVPGELFF
TRBV6-5	TRBJ1-1	CASSLPDEGCLKYTEAFF
TRBV12-3/TRBV12-4	TRBJ2-7	CASSSARGRRSYEQYF
TRBV5-1	TRBJ2-1	CASSGQGTYNEQFF
TRBV9	TRBJ2-1	CASSSRLAGPYNEQFF
TRBV6-1	TRBJ1-5	CASSPQPRAGNQPQHF
TRBV27	TRBJ2-7	CASSFSGLAIYSYEQYF
TRBV7-9	TRBJ2-7	CASSKQEKAYEQYF
TRBV19	TRBJ2-7	CASNDGYEQYF
TRBV6-1	TRBJ2-7	CASTPPGQGAYEQYF
TRBV15	TRBJ1-6	CATQSGPRSSPLHF
TRBV5-4	TRBJ1-2	CASSTDGGNYGYTF
TRBV6-5	TRBJ1-1	CASSYSILQGMNTEAFF
TRBV20-1	TRBJ2-1	CSARDSTSGGYNEQFF
TRBV4-3	TRBJ2-1	CASSQDLSPYNEQFF
TRBV4-3	TRBJ2-7	CASSPGPVMGEQYF
TRBV7-3	TRBJ1-6	CASSLTNQGNSPLHF
TRBV18	TRBJ2-7	CASSKSQDSPLGEQYF
TRBV20-1	TRBJ1-6	CSASRPQGTNSPLHF
TRBV25-1	TRBJ2-5	CASSESSGDRGTQYF
TRBV9	TRBJ1-4	CASSASLGGMGTNEKLFF
TRBV7-9	TRBJ1-2	CASSLETGRSYGYTF
TRBV29-1	TRBJ1-5	CSVPDRVPNQPQHF
TRBV20-1	TRBJ1-2	CSATGQGRQFDTF
TRBV15	TRBJ2-1	CATSRRSGTSYNEQFF